These 8 T cell receptor beta chains came from one sample sequenced in a study of blood T cell repertoires in COVID-19. TCRdb keeps only in-frame clones here, not all; method: immunoSEQ multiplex PCR. The data show approximately 160,000 clones, approximately 87% seen once. Sequenced sample: PBMCs or T cells enriched from blood (not recorded which). The receptors derive from a woman aged 45-65 years who had recovered from COVID-19.

This clone was seen many times. This sample includes further DNA sequences coding for the same CDR3. This sequence joins TRBV19 and TRBJ1-5, with 9 bases fitting TRBD1. J gave up 4 bases and V 5 bases, and 6 bases lay outside the gene matches. The CDR3 is made up of 15 amino acids. Germline V CDR1 and CDR2: LNHDA, SQIVND (reference sequence). In DNA, the CDR3 is TGTGCCAGTAGTCCATGGGGACAGGGTAATCAGCCCCAGCATTTT. It yields the protein CASSPWGQGNQPQHF.

The gene calls are TRBV5-6 and TRBJ2-1; weak D call: TRBD2 (5 bases). From germline, CDR1 is SGHDT and CDR2 YYEEEE. The CDR3 extends over 12 amino acids. V was shortened by 6 bases and J by 10 bases, with 14 bases between the two germline ends. The CDR3: CASTPQSGEQFF. CDR3 nucleotide sequence: TGTGCCAGCACCCCCCAATCGGGGGAGCAGTTCTTC.

This chain joins TRBV7-9 and TRBJ1-1, with D unclear. The V gene's germline CDR1 is SEHNR and CDR2 FQNEAQ (reference sequence). The V gene lost 5 bases and the J gene lost 3 bases, with 10 bases spanning the gap. There are 13 residues in the CDR3. CDR3 nucleotides: TGTGCCAGCAGCCTAGACTCGCACACTGAAGCTTTCTTT. Protein product: CASSLDSHTEAFF.

The chain uses TRBV27 and TRBJ2-3; no reliable D call. This CDR3 is built from 14 residues. The V end was cut by 6 bases, the J end by 2 bases, with 12 bases between. CDR1 is MNHEY and CDR2 is SMNVEV in the germline V gene (reference sequence). The CDR3 DNA is TGTGCCAGCAGCCCACGGAGCTTCACAGATACGCAGTATTTT. As protein: CASSPRSFTDTQYF.

The rearrangement joins TRBV19 to TRBJ1-5; D possibly corresponds to TRBD1 (6 bases). Trimming removed 1 base at V and 2 bases at J, with 9 bases between. CDR1 and CDR2 (germline): LNHDA, SQIVND (reference sequence). CDR3 size: 15 residues. The CDR3 loop is CASSIGGGGNQPQHF. CDR3 DNA sequence: TGTGCCAGTAGTATAGGCGGGGGCGGCAATCAGCCCCAGCATTTT.

The CDR3, as DNA: TGTGCCAGCAGGGATGGGAGGGCCCGCTCCTACAATGAGCAGTTCTTC. As protein: CASRDGRARSYNEQFF. V usage is TRBV7-2 and J usage is TRBJ2-1; the match to TRBD2 covers 7 bases. Germline V CDR1 and CDR2: SGHTA, FQGNSA. After removal of 6 bases from V and 0 bases from J, the junction contained 8 bases not matched to a gene. This CDR3 spans 16 amino acids.

This chain's CDR3 is CASSQREMEAFF. The CDR3 DNA sequence: TGTGCCAGCAGCCAAAGGGAGATGGAAGCTTTCTTT. The V gene is TRBV3-1 (or the pseudogene TRBV3-2), the J gene TRBJ1-1; D uncertain. V lost 2 bases and J 8 bases, leaving 9 bases between the germline ends. Germline values: CDR1 LGHDT, CDR2 YNNKEL (reference sequence). The CDR3 runs 12 residues.

In its sample, this clone is medium-sized (0.01 to 0.1%). The genes are TRBV1 and TRBJ2-2; the D call of TRBD2 is as the table states it, not checked on the DNA. TRBV1 is a pseudogene locus. The CDR3 sequence is 17 residues long. CDR3 region: CTSSPKGGGGAAGELFF. CDR3 bases: TGCACCAGCAGCCCCAAGGGGGGCGGGGGGGCCGCCGGGGAGCTGTTTTTT.